This is a list of T cell receptor beta chains from one sample in a study of blood T cell repertoires in COVID-19. TCRdb's table, derived via immunoSEQ multiplex PCR, lists solely in-frame clones and lacks some. The table includes some 75,000 clones, 86% detected once. The sample comprised peripheral blood. These receptors were obtained from a man older than 75 with COVID-19, enrolled during active disease. CDR3s leave out the opening cysteine and the closing phenylalanine or tryptophan. The order of the fields is V gene, J gene, CDR3 protein.

v_gene: TRBV7-9; j_gene: TRBJ1-6; CDR3aa: ASSLGTGHSSPLH
v_gene: TRBV11-1; j_gene: TRBJ1-1; CDR3aa: ASSLIQGGTEAF
v_gene: TRBV5-6; j_gene: TRBJ1-2; CDR3aa: ASSLMGANYGYT
v_gene: TRBV19; j_gene: TRBJ1-2; CDR3aa: ASRGGQNYGYT
v_gene: TRBV12-3/TRBV12-4; j_gene: TRBJ2-6; CDR3aa: ASSLGLTVVLT
v_gene: TRBV4-1; j_gene: TRBJ2-5; CDR3aa: ASSQEAGQGQETQY
v_gene: TRBV11-3; j_gene: TRBJ2-1; CDR3aa: ASSLELADYNEQF
v_gene: TRBV19; j_gene: TRBJ2-3; CDR3aa: ASRRQGSTDTQY
v_gene: TRBV3-1/TRBV3-2; j_gene: TRBJ2-5; CDR3aa: ASSPGTGGETQY
v_gene: TRBV12-3/TRBV12-4; j_gene: TRBJ1-1; CDR3aa: ASSPGRGGEAF
v_gene: TRBV2; j_gene: TRBJ1-4; CDR3aa: ASKDDGDEKLF
v_gene: TRBV2; j_gene: TRBJ1-5; CDR3aa: ASVEGAGQPQH
v_gene: TRBV5-1; j_gene: TRBJ2-2; CDR3aa: ASSLATGANTGELF
v_gene: TRBV18; j_gene: TRBJ2-7; CDR3aa: ASSPASGGEQY
v_gene: TRBV7-9; j_gene: TRBJ1-2; CDR3aa: ASSLGAVNYGYT
v_gene: TRBV25-1; j_gene: TRBJ1-1; CDR3aa: ASTTGMNTEAF
v_gene: TRBV15; j_gene: TRBJ2-6; CDR3aa: ATGQGVGSGANVLT
v_gene: TRBV19; j_gene: TRBJ2-7; CDR3aa: ASSSTGSEQY
v_gene: TRBV4-1; j_gene: TRBJ1-2; CDR3aa: ASSQERQGSPYGYT
v_gene: TRBV19; j_gene: TRBJ2-6; CDR3aa: ASRGLGSGANVLT
v_gene: TRBV5-6; j_gene: TRBJ2-3; CDR3aa: ASSFGTSGGRDTQY
v_gene: TRBV6-1; j_gene: TRBJ1-2; CDR3aa: ASSEAGALGGYT
v_gene: TRBV11-3; j_gene: TRBJ1-2; CDR3aa: ASSSYRGLGANYGYT
v_gene: TRBV6-5; j_gene: TRBJ1-1; CDR3aa: ASRRRDTEAF
v_gene: TRBV11-3; j_gene: TRBJ2-5; CDR3aa: ASSYSDSQETQY